The T cell receptor (beta chain) under discussion was sequenced for a study of blood T cell repertoires in COVID-19. Study information: Samples came from the United States, Italy and Spain, spanning acute and convalescent COVID-19. Sources were T cells, B-cell-depleted T cells, or PBMCs; the material itself was cDNA or gDNA.

Participant reports of clinical history set cohort assignment. Cohort 3 recovered donors had two negative PCRs, clearance, or symptom resolution. Generated by immunoSEQ multiplex PCR, the TCRdb table keeps only in-frame clones and is missing some. Here the sample spans 200,000 or so clones, 80% to 85% being singletons. From germline, CDR1 is SGHTA and CDR2 FQGNSA. The CDR3 is 16 residues long. The trim removed 6 bases at V and 6 bases at J, leaving 11 bases unmatched. The sequencing input was PBMCs or T cells enriched from blood (not recorded which). The sequence came from a man in his forties or fifties who had recovered from COVID-19. V and J are TRBV7-2 and TRBJ2-5; 12 bases align to TRBD2. CDR3 in DNA: TGTGCCAGCAGTCCTAGCCTAGCGGGGGGGAGACAGACCCAGTACTTC. Translating it yields CASSPSLAGGRQTQYF.